The rows below give T cell receptor beta chains drawn from one sample of a study of T cell responses to AZD1222 COVID-19 vaccine. TCRdb's table, derived via immunoSEQ multiplex PCR, lists solely in-frame clones and lacks some. The table includes around 70,000 clones, roughly 91% detected once. The sequences come from peripheral blood, collected 28 days after the second dose of the MenACWY control vaccine. These receptors all stem from an adult who received the MenACWY meningococcal vaccine as a control. Both conserved end residues are part of each CDR3. A D gene is named only where the DNA matches it firmly. Only part of the rows carry a size: once, few, many, or a class if the clone is expanded.

NA	12	NA	TRBV25-1	TRBJ1-4	CASSRGNEKLFF	TGTGCCAGCAGCAGGGGTAATGAAAAACTGTTTTTT
NA	14	TRBD2	TRBV15	TRBJ2-5	CATSRDSGGGTQYF	TGTGCCACCAGCAGAGATAGCGGCGGGGGGACCCAGTACTTC
few	13	NA	TRBV6-5	TRBJ2-7	CASRSTVSYEQYF	TGTGCCAGCAGGTCGACGGTCTCCTACGAGCAGTACTTC
NA	16	NA	TRBV7-8	TRBJ1-1	CASSSSGTLSYTEAFF	TGTGCCAGCAGCTCCTCCGGGACCCTGTCGTACACTGAAGCTTTCTTT
NA	13	NA	TRBV27	TRBJ1-2	CASSPSGVNGYTF	TGTGCCAGCAGTCCCTCGGGAGTGAATGGCTACACCTTC
NA	12	NA	TRBV7-8	TRBJ2-2	CASSSLPGELFF	TGTGCCAGCAGCTCCCTTCCCGGGGAGCTGTTTTTT
NA	12	NA	TRBV9	TRBJ2-1	CASSPQRGEQFF	TGTGCCAGCAGCCCACAGAGGGGTGAGCAGTTCTTC
NA	15	NA	TRBV19	TRBJ1-2	CASSISDRRRGGYTF	TGTGCCAGTAGTATTTCCGACAGGCGCCGAGGTGGCTACACCTTC
once	17	TRBD1	TRBV2	TRBJ2-2	CASRAPSGQENTGELFF	TGTGCCAGCAGAGCTCCCTCGGGACAGGAGAACACCGGGGAGCTGTTTTTT
NA	15	NA	TRBV7-2	TRBJ1-4	CASSLTGATNEKLFF	TGTGCCAGCAGTCTGACGGGGGCAACTAATGAAAAACTGTTTTTT
NA	14	TRBD2	TRBV19	TRBJ2-7	CASSAGVSSYEQYF	TGTGCCAGTAGTGCGGGGGTCTCTTCCTACGAGCAGTACTTC
NA	13	TRBD1	TRBV7-3	TRBJ2-5	CASSQGQAETQYF	TGTGCCAGCAGTCAGGGACAGGCGGAGACCCAGTACTTC
NA	16	TRBD1	TRBV9	TRBJ1-2	CASSVATEGRGLGYTF	TGTGCCAGCAGCGTAGCTACGGAGGGCAGGGGGCTCGGCTACACCTTC
NA	14	TRBD1	TRBV3-1/TRBV3-2	TRBJ1-1	CASSQGTGFTEAFF	TGTGCCAGCAGCCAAGGGACAGGGTTCACTGAAGCTTTCTTT
NA	14	TRBD1	TRBV19	TRBJ1-4	CASSTDRVNEKLFF	TGTGCCAGTAGTACGGACAGGGTTAATGAAAAACTGTTTTTT
NA	15	TRBD1	TRBV7-2	TRBJ2-7	CASSSQGGSSYEQYF	TGTGCCAGCAGCTCACAGGGGGGAAGCTCCTACGAGCAGTACTTC
once	15	TRBD2	TRBV5-1	TRBJ2-7	CASSRTPGLVSEQYF	TGCGCCAGCAGCAGGACCCCGGGACTAGTATCCGAGCAGTACTTC
NA	16	NA	TRBV7-9	TRBJ2-2	CASSPRTPANTGELFF	TGTGCCAGCAGCCCAAGGACACCCGCGAACACCGGGGAGCTGTTTTTT
once	16	TRBD2	TRBV5-6	TRBJ2-5	CASSRAASGRTETQYF	TGTGCCAGCAGCCGAGCTGCTAGCGGGCGGACGGAGACCCAGTACTTC
NA	16	TRBD2	TRBV4-3	TRBJ2-3	CASSQGGVASTDTQYF	TGCGCCAGCAGCCAGGGGGGGGTCGCTAGCACAGATACGCAGTATTTT
few	14	NA	TRBV19	TRBJ1-6	CASSDGTYNSPLHF	TGTGCCAGTAGTGACGGAACCTATAATTCACCCCTCCACTTT
NA	15	TRBD1	TRBV5-4	TRBJ1-1	CASSSMDRGRTEAFF	TGTGCCAGCAGCTCAATGGACAGGGGTCGAACTGAAGCTTTCTTT
NA	14	TRBD1	TRBV7-3	TRBJ2-5	CASSTTGEGETQYF	TGTGCCAGCAGCACGACAGGGGAAGGAGAGACCCAGTACTTC
NA	16	NA	TRBV23-1	TRBJ2-2	CASSQNWDRDTGELFF	TGCGCCAGCAGTCAAAACTGGGATCGCGACACCGGGGAGCTGTTTTTT
once	15	NA	TRBV11-2	TRBJ2-1	CASSLGTSPRNEQFF	TGTGCCAGCAGCTTAGGCACGTCTCCCCGAAATGAGCAGTTCTTC
NA	12	NA	TRBV29-1	TRBJ2-7	CSVGRQESEQYF	TGCAGCGTTGGGAGACAGGAAAGCGAGCAGTACTTC
NA	14	NA	TRBV3-1/TRBV3-2	TRBJ2-5	CASSQAGVEETQYF	TGTGCCAGCAGCCAAGCCGGGGTAGAAGAGACCCAGTACTTC
NA	11	NA	TRBV19	TRBJ2-7	CASSQGGEQYF	TGTGCCAGTAGTCAGGGGGGCGAGCAGTACTTC
NA	19	NA	TRBV7-8	TRBJ1-5	CASSLSAPGLRLRNQPQHF	TGTGCCAGCAGCTTATCAGCTCCAGGATTGAGGCTTAGGAATCAGCCCCAGCATTTT